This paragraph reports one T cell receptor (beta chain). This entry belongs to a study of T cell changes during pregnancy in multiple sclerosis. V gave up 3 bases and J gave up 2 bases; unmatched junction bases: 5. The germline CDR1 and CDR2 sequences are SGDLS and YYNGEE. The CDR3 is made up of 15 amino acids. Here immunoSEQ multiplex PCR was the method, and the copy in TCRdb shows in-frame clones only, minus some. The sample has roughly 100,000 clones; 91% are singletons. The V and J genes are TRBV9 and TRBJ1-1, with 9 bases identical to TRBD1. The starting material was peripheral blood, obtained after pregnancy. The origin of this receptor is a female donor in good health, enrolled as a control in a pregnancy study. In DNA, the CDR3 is TGTGCCAGCAGCGACGGACAGGGGCAAAACACTGAAGCTTTCTTT. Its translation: CASSDGQGQNTEAFF. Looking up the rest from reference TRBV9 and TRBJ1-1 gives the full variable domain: DSGVTQTPKHLITATGQRVTLRCSPRSGDLSVYWYQQSLDQGLQFLIQYYNGEERAKGNILERFSAQQFPDLHSELNLSSLELGDSALYFCASSDGQGQNTEAFFGQGTRLTVV.